The clone carrying this T cell receptor (beta chain) was seen repeatedly, ten times or more. Its target is not known. These data are taken from a study of T-cell memory formation after mild COVID-19. Overall study: Clustering of TCRs was largely donor specific.

TCRdb reprocessed the 5' RACE reads via MiXCR and lists one record per CDR3 protein. The sample consists of 300,000 to 400,000 distinct CDR3 sequences, about 13% of them appearing once. CDR1 is MNHEY, CDR2 SVGAGI, per germline. This CDR3 comprises 15 residues. Trimming cost V 2 bases and J 6 bases; bases outside gene matches: 5. Study-level points and caveats: Within pre-infection memory, some responding clones were found, suggesting cross-reactive memory joined. Among contracting clones, CD4+ were mainly CM/EM and CD8+ enriched in EMRA.

Sequenced material: PBMCs or a T cell subset sorted from them (not recorded which). The chain combines TRBV6-5 with TRBJ2-1; 9 bases line up with TRBD1. The source is a man younger than 35 who had mild COVID-19 (a few samples of this study predate the infection). Cell type and time point are not known. The CDR3 reads CASSYRQGVGNEQFF. The CDR3 DNA is TGTGCCAGCAGTTACCGACAGGGGGTGGGCAATGAGCAGTTCTTC.